The 26 T cell receptor beta chains presented below share a single source sample, sequenced in a study of CD8 T cells in Susac syndrome. Random hexamers were used to reverse transcribe about 0.5 to 1 ug of RNA. TCRdb called the immunoSEQ multiplex PCR reads again in MiXCR, with one record for every CDR3 protein. The table has more than 150,000 distinct CDR3 sequences, roughly 94% seen once; the top ten hold around 0.21%. What was sequenced was CD8+ T cells from PBMCs. These receptors were taken from a human donor with multiple sclerosis.

The chain uses TRBV20-1 and TRBJ2-7, with D possibly TRBD2 on 5 matching bases. The CDR3 is 13 residues long. Germline CDR1 and CDR2: DFQATT and SNEGSKA (reference sequence). CDR3 loop: CSPRTQSGYEQYF. Here the CDR3 DNA reads TGCAGCCCTAGGACTCAGTCGGGGTACGAGCAGTACTTC.

This chain joins TRBV2 and TRBJ1-1; 8 nucleotides line up with TRBD1. The CDR3 has 16 amino acids. V lost 9 bases and J lost 4; bases outside the gene matches: 16. Germline V gives CDR1 SNHLY, CDR2 FYNNEI. The CDR3 loop is CARQQGGTPVGTEAFF. Written as DNA, the CDR3 is TGTGCCAGACAACAGGGGGGGACCCCTGTGGGCACTGAAGCTTTCTTT. The whole variable domain, filled in from reference TRBV2 and TRBJ1-1, reads EPEVTQTPSHQVTQMGQEVILRCVPISNHLYFYWYRQILGQKVEFLVSFYNNEISEKSEIFDDQFSVERPDGSNFTLKIRSTKLEDSAMYFCARQQGGTPVGTEAFFGQGTRLTVV.

The V and J genes are TRBV7-9 and TRBJ2-5, with 8 bases fitting TRBD1. V lost 3 bases and J lost 4; bases outside the gene matches: 4. Germline CDR1 and CDR2: SEHNR and FQNEAQ (reference sequence). This CDR3 contains 14 residues. The CDR3 spells CASSFLDRGETQYF. The CDR3 bases are TGTGCCAGCAGCTTCCTTGACAGGGGAGAGACCCAGTACTTC.

The chain combines TRBV20-1 with TRBJ1-1; D is uncertain. The germline V gene has CDR1 DFQATT and CDR2 SNEGSKA (reference sequence). The CDR3 is 13 residues long. V was shortened by 0 bases and J by 2 bases, with 7 bases between the two germline ends. The DNA of the CDR3 is TGCAGTGCTAGAGATAGGACTAACACTGAAGCTTTCTTT. Translation gives CSARDRTNTEAFF.

The genes are TRBV3-1 and TRBJ2-1; no clear D gene. Deletions cut 0 bases from V and 5 bases from J, with 8 bases between. Germline V gene data show CDR1 as LGHDT and CDR2 as YNNKEL (reference sequence). CDR3 length: 14 amino acids. This CDR3 is CASSQETSDNEQFF. DNA of the CDR3: TGTGCCAGCAGCCAAGAAACTTCAGACAATGAGCAGTTCTTC.

In its sample, this clonotype was seen once. The chain carries TRBV13 and TRBJ2-3, with D unresolved. The V gene lost 2 bases and the J gene lost 0 bases, with 6 bases spanning the gap. CDR3 length equals 14 residues. Germline assignment: CDR1 PRHDT and CDR2 FYEKMQ (reference sequence). Written as DNA, the CDR3 is TGTGCCAGCAGCTTACGGCATAGCACAGATACGCAGTATTTT. Protein sequence: CASSLRHSTDTQYF.

This chain uses TRBV5-6 with TRBJ1-1, with 8 bases fitting TRBD1. The V segment lost 0 bases and the J segment 3 bases; nucleotides outside the gene matches: 1. This CDR3 contains 14 residues. Per germline, CDR1 SGHDT and CDR2 YYEEEE. The CDR3 here is CASSLGTGYTEAFF. The DNA of the CDR3 is TGTGCCAGCAGCTTGGGGACAGGGTACACTGAAGCTTTCTTT.

In its sample, this clonotype was seen once. The chain joins TRBV9 to TRBJ1-5, with 8 bases fitting TRBD1. Germline CDR1 SGDLS, CDR2 YYNGEE. Germline trimming cut 3 bases from V and 0 bases from J; bases unmatched to any gene: 2. The CDR3 consists of 15 residues. The CDR3 reads CASSEDRDSNQPQHF. DNA for the CDR3: TGTGCCAGCAGCGAGGACAGGGATAGCAATCAGCCCCAGCATTTT.

This clonotype has just a few counts. This chain links TRBV29-1 with TRBJ2-7; unclear D gene. CDR1 and CDR2 (germline): SQVTM, ANQGSEA. This CDR3 has 12 amino acids. The V gene lost 7 bases and the J gene lost 0 bases, with 10 bases spanning the gap. The CDR3 reads CSAIGLSYEQYF. The CDR3 nucleotides are TGCAGCGCCATCGGGCTCTCCTACGAGCAGTACTTC.

V and J are TRBV5-1 and TRBJ2-3; TRBD1 aligns across 7 bases. The CDR3 runs to 16 residues. With 0 bases clipped from V and 3 bases from J, the junction kept 7 bases outside the gene matches. The germline gives CDR1 SGHRS, CDR2 YFSETQ. CDR3 amino acids: CASSLGTTGRTDTQYF. CDR3 coding DNA: TGCGCCAGCAGCTTGGGCACGACAGGGCGGACAGATACGCAGTATTTT.

The V and J genes are TRBV30 and TRBJ2-7; D perhaps matches TRBD2 (6 bases). With 1 base removed from V and 5 bases from J, the gap between germline ends came to 15 bases. The germline V gene has CDR1 GTSNPN and CDR2 SVGIG (reference sequence). This CDR3 has 14 amino acids. This chain's CDR3 is CAWSALALYHEQYF. The CDR3 DNA is TGTGCCTGGAGTGCCCTAGCGTTGTACCACGAGCAGTACTTC.

The chain employs TRBV5-1 and TRBJ1-2, with unresolved D. This CDR3 has 16 residues. Per germline, CDR1 SGHRS and CDR2 YFSETQ. Trimming removed 1 base at V and 7 bases at J, with 20 bases between. The CDR3: CASSLRMDGSLRGYTF. The CDR3 bases are TGCGCCAGCAGCTTGCGGATGGACGGATCTCTCCGTGGCTACACCTTC.

V usage is TRBV20-1 and J usage is TRBJ2-5; D is possibly TRBD1 (6 bases). V lost 2 bases and J 8 bases, leaving 12 bases between the germline ends. The CDR3 covers 12 residues. Germline CDR1 reads DFQATT; CDR2 reads SNEGSKA (reference sequence). As DNA, the CDR3 is TGCAGTGCTAGAACAGGGCAGAAAACCCAGTACTTC. The encoded protein is CSARTGQKTQYF.

The V and J genes are TRBV12-3 or TRBV12-4 and TRBJ1-2; tentative D call: TRBD1 (5 bases). This CDR3 region has 13 residues. Trimming cost V 3 bases and J 8 bases, with 13 bases left between them. The CDR3 coding sequence is TGTGCCAGCAGTTTGGCCCAGGGTGGAGGCTACACCTTC. Translated: CASSLAQGGGYTF.

V is TRBV5-1 and J is TRBJ2-5, with 7 bases identical to TRBD2. The CDR3 contains 15 residues. Germline V gene lookup returns CDR1 SGHRS and CDR2 YFSETQ. The V gene end was trimmed by 3 bases and the J gene end by 2 bases; junction bases not matched to a gene: 7. CDR3: CASSSLGAGQETQYF. In DNA, the CDR3 is TGCGCCAGCAGCTCCCTGGGAGCGGGGCAAGAGACCCAGTACTTC.

This clonotype was recorded once. V is TRBV27 and J is TRBJ2-5; weak D call: TRBD1 (6 bases). Germline-derived CDR1 and CDR2 are MNHEY and SMNVEV (reference sequence). V dropped 2 bases and J dropped 1 base, with 11 bases sitting between them. The CDR3 contains 15 residues. The CDR3, as DNA: TGTGCCAGCAGTTTACGCAGGGGACGCCAAGAGACCCAGTACTTC. Its protein is CASSLRRGRQETQYF.

The CDR3 is CASRTEMNTEAFF. The CDR3 region has the DNA TGTGCCAGTCGGACCGAAATGAACACTGAAGCTTTCTTT. The chain is built from TRBV6-6 and TRBJ1-1, with D uncertain. The CDR3 extends over 13 amino acids. V dropped 9 bases and J dropped 0 bases, with 11 bases sitting between them. The V gene's germline CDR1 is MNHNY and CDR2 SVGAGI (reference sequence).

The chain joins TRBV24-1 to TRBJ2-2; 8 bases align to TRBD1. This CDR3 spans 15 amino acids. V dropped 1 base and J dropped 4; count of bases not matched to a gene: 1. Per the germline V gene, CDR1 is KGHDR and CDR2 is SFDVKD. The CDR3 DNA sequence: TGTGCCACCAGTGATTTTGGGACAGGCACCGGGGAGCTGTTTTTT. Protein sequence: CATSDFGTGTGELFF.

The chain couples TRBV7-9 to TRBJ1-2, with D tentatively TRBD1 (5 bases). CDR3 size: 15 residues. CDR1 SEHNR and CDR2 FQNEAQ come from the germline V gene (reference sequence). V dropped 5 bases and J dropped 3 bases, with 16 bases sitting between them. The CDR3 nucleotides read TGTGCCAGCAGCCCTCCGGGGCAGAGCCACTATGGCTACACCTTC. Amino acids: CASSPPGQSHYGYTF. The full variable domain, with the rest looked up from reference TRBV7-9 and TRBJ1-2, is DTGVSQNPRHKITKRGQNVTFRCDPISEHNRLYWYRQTLGQGPEFLTYFQNEAQLEKSRLLSDRFSAERPKGSFSTLEIQRTEQGDSAMYLCASSPPGQSHYGYTFGSGTRLTVV.

The chain joins TRBV4-1 to TRBJ1-4; weak D call: TRBD1 (5 bases). This CDR3 has 15 amino acids. Germline CDR1 MGHRA, CDR2 YSYEKL. Trimming left V 0 bases short and J 8 bases short, with 13 bases between. The DNA for the CDR3 is TGCGCCAGCAGCCAAGATGAGGGACCGCAGGAAAAACTGTTTTTT. This gives the protein CASSQDEGPQEKLFF.

The chain links TRBV9 to TRBJ2-4; D is perhaps TRBD2 (5 bases). Germline loops: CDR1 SGDLS, CDR2 YYNGEE. V was pared by 0 bases and J by 3 bases, with 10 bases between. This CDR3 has 15 residues. The CDR3 nucleotides are TGTGCCAGCAGCGTAGAGGGAGTCGGCAAAAACATTCAGTACTTC. This translates into CASSVEGVGKNIQYF.

The chain carries TRBV9 and TRBJ2-1, with TRBD1 matching 7 bases. V lost 4 bases, J lost 7 bases, and 8 bases stayed unmatched. This CDR3 has 14 residues. Germline assignment: CDR1 SGDLS and CDR2 YYNGEE. CDR3 sequence reads: CASSFHDRVNEQFF. CDR3 in DNA: TGTGCCAGCAGCTTCCACGACAGGGTGAATGAGCAGTTCTTC.

The chain carries TRBV30 and TRBJ1-5; weak D call: TRBD1 (5 bases). This CDR3 region has 13 residues. Per the germline V gene, CDR1 is GTSNPN and CDR2 is SVGIG (reference sequence). V gave up 1 base and J gave up 4 bases, with 8 bases separating them. The CDR3 is CAWSEGTNQPQHF. In DNA, the CDR3 is TGTGCCTGGAGTGAAGGGACGAATCAGCCCCAGCATTTT.

This chain connects TRBV29-1 to TRBJ2-7, with TRBD1 matching 8 bases. This CDR3 has 15 residues. The J segment lost 3 bases and the V segment lost 0 bases, leaving 7 bases of the junction unmatched. Germline CDR1 and CDR2: SQVTM and ANQGSEA. The CDR3, as DNA: TGCAGCGTTGAAGACGGGACAGGTGTCGGCTACGAGCAGTACTTC. Its translation: CSVEDGTGVGYEQYF.

The rearrangement joins TRBV6-5 to TRBJ2-1; 12 bases line up with TRBD2. CDR1 is MNHEY and CDR2 is SVGAGI in the germline V gene. The trim removed 0 bases at V and 12 bases at J, leaving 9 bases unmatched. The CDR3 sequence is 16 residues long. CDR3 amino acids: CASSYSITSGGTRQFF. CDR3 DNA sequence: TGTGCCAGCAGTTACTCGATAACTAGCGGGGGGACCAGGCAGTTCTTC.

This chain links TRBV7-8 with TRBJ2-5, with 8 positions matching TRBD1. CDR3 size: 15 residues. Looked up from germline, CDR1 is SGHVS and CDR2 is FQNEAQ. The V gene end was trimmed by 2 bases and the J gene end by 5 bases; junction bases not matched to a gene: 7. The CDR3 DNA reads TGTGCCAGCAGCTTAAACCGGGACAGGATGGAGACCCAGTACTTC. Residues: CASSLNRDRMETQYF.